This passage covers 19 T cell receptor beta chains from one sample sequenced in a study of blood T cell repertoires in COVID-19. Produced via immunoSEQ multiplex PCR; TCRdb's table is partial and in-frame only. The data show roughly 140,000 clones, 70% to 90% seen once. The sample was peripheral blood. These receptors were obtained from an older woman with acute or convalescent COVID-19.

The chain joins TRBV15 to TRBJ2-4, with 8 bases fitting TRBD2. The J segment lost 8 bases and the V segment lost 3 bases, leaving 6 bases of the junction unmatched. Per the germline V gene, CDR1 is LNHNV and CDR2 is YYDKDF (reference sequence). The CDR3 spans 14 residues. CDR3 amino acids: CATSRGREGDIQYF. DNA for the CDR3: TGTGCCACCAGCAGGGGACGGGAGGGGGACATTCAGTACTTC.

This chain connects TRBV5-4 to TRBJ2-5; no reliable D call. The CDR3 extends over 15 amino acids. Trimming shortened V by 0 bases and J by 1 base, and 10 bases separated the two germline ends. CDR1 is SGHNT, CDR2 YYREEE, per germline (reference sequence). Here the CDR3 DNA reads TGTGCCAGCAGCTTGGGGATGGCGGTCCAAGAGACCCAGTACTTC. Translation: CASSLGMAVQETQYF.

V is TRBV3-1 (or the pseudogene TRBV3-2) and J is TRBJ1-2; D unclear. The germline CDR1 and CDR2 sequences are LGHDT and YNNKEL (reference sequence). Trimming took off 4 bases at V and 8 bases at J, with 14 bases between the two ends. The CDR3 runs to 13 residues. The CDR3 spells CASSPPGSGGYTF. As DNA, the CDR3 is TGTGCCAGCAGCCCGCCGGGGTCCGGCGGCTACACCTTC.

The rearrangement links TRBV18 to TRBJ2-3; TRBD2 matches 7 bases. The CDR3 totals 14 residues. Germline assignment: CDR1 KGHSH and CDR2 LQKENI. V gave up 2 bases and J gave up 4 bases; unmatched junction bases: 3. The CDR3 DNA is TGTGCCAGCTCACCAGGGAGGGAAGCAGATACGCAGTATTTT. Translating gives CASSPGREADTQYF.

CDR3 coding DNA: TGTGCCAGCAGTTTACGGGGAGAAGCGGGGGGAAACACCATATATTTT. Translated, it gives CASSLRGEAGGNTIYF. The V call is TRBV27, the J call TRBJ1-3; D is undetermined. The germline V and J ends were trimmed by 2 bases and 4 bases, with 15 bases remaining between them. The CDR3 runs 16 residues. Germline CDR1 reads MNHEY; CDR2 reads SMNVEV (reference sequence).

The V call is TRBV11-3, the J call TRBJ2-3; 8 bases match TRBD2. This CDR3 has 16 residues. Looked up from germline, CDR1 is SGHNT and CDR2 is YENEEA. V trimming: 0 bases; J trimming: 0 bases; junction bases outside the gene matches: 2. The CDR3 reads CASSLDRGGSTDTQYF. The CDR3 nucleotides are TGTGCCAGCAGCTTAGACCGGGGGGGTAGCACAGATACGCAGTATTTT. The entire variable domain, with the rest obtained from reference TRBV11-3 and TRBJ2-3, is as follows: EAGVVQSPRYKIIEKKQPVAFWCNPISGHNTLYWYLQNLGQGPELLIRYENEEAVDDSQLPKDRFSAERLKGVDSTLKIQPAELGDSAVYLCASSLDRGGSTDTQYFGPGTRLTVL.

V is TRBV7-9 and J is TRBJ2-1, with 8 bases aligning to TRBD2. Germline V gene lookup returns CDR1 SEHNR and CDR2 FQNEAQ (reference sequence). The CDR3 runs to 16 residues. V was clipped by 5 bases and J by 4 bases; unmatched bases: 10. The CDR3 loop reads CASSGAGGTTYNEQFF. The DNA of the CDR3 is TGTGCCAGCAGCGGGGCGGGGGGTACTACATACAATGAGCAGTTCTTC.

The CDR3 DNA reads as TGTGCCAGCAGCCAAAATCAGGGGTTAGATGGCTACACCTTC. The encoded protein is CASSQNQGLDGYTF. V usage is TRBV7-9 and J usage is TRBJ1-2; possible D gene TRBD1, 6 bases. V shed 5 bases and J shed 6 bases, with 16 bases lying between them. Looked up from germline, CDR1 is SEHNR and CDR2 is FQNEAQ (reference sequence). The CDR3 loop spans 14 amino acids.

This clone was seen just once. The chain links TRBV6-5 to TRBJ2-1, with TRBD2 matching 8 bases. Trimming took 3 bases from V and 3 from J; bases not matched to a gene: 7. The CDR3 runs to 16 residues. Germline-derived CDR1 and CDR2 are MNHEY and SVGAGI. Here the CDR3 reads CASSYIRGGHYNEQFF. The CDR3 region has the DNA TGTGCCAGCAGTTATATCCGGGGGGGCCACTACAATGAGCAGTTCTTC.

The chain joins TRBV18 to TRBJ2-7; D remains ambiguous. The CDR3 length is 14 residues. The germline V and J ends were trimmed by 1 base and 2 bases, with 9 bases remaining between them. Germline V gene sequence: CDR1 KGHSH, CDR2 LQKENI. The CDR3: CASSPQSNTYEQYV. CDR3 coding DNA: TGTGCCAGCTCACCACAAAGTAACACCTACGAGCAGTACGTC.

The chain has TRBV19 and TRBJ1-1, with 7 bases fitting TRBD1. The CDR3 runs 13 residues. Germline V gives CDR1 LNHDA, CDR2 SQIVND (reference sequence). J gave up 4 bases and V 6 bases, and 5 bases lay outside the gene matches. The CDR3 DNA is TGTGCCAGTAGATTGACAGGGATCACTGAAGCTTTCTTT. Translating gives CASRLTGITEAFF. Complete variable domain (other parts from reference TRBV19 and TRBJ1-1): DGGITQSPKYLFRKEGQNVTLSCEQNLNHDAMYWYRQDPGQGLRLIYYSQIVNDFQKGDIAEGYSVSREKKESFPLTVTSAQKNPTAFYLCASRLTGITEAFFGQGTRLTVV.

The CDR3 DNA follows: TGTGCCAGCAGCGTGACTAGCGGGGGGGCCCGGAATGAGCAGTTCTTC. Its translation: CASSVTSGGARNEQFF. J is TRBJ2-1 and V is TRBV9; 14 nucleotides align to TRBD2. J lost 7 bases, V lost 2 bases, and 5 bases had no gene match. Germline CDR1 reads SGDLS; CDR2 reads YYNGEE. This CDR3 contains 16 residues.

This clone was counted once. This chain links TRBV18 with TRBJ1-5; 12 bases line up with TRBD1. CDR3 length: 16 amino acids. The germline V gene encodes CDR1 KGHSH and CDR2 LQKENI. V gave up 2 bases and J gave up 6 bases; unmatched junction bases: 5. CDR3 in DNA: TGTGCCAGCTCACCATCGGGACAGGGGGCGGGTCAGCCCCAGCATTTT. It is translated as CASSPSGQGAGQPQHF.

The CDR3 region is CASSPQMDSSYEQYF. The CDR3 DNA sequence: TGTGCCAGCTCACCCCAAATGGACAGCTCCTACGAGCAGTACTTC. This chain uses TRBV18 with TRBJ2-7; possibly TRBD1 for D (6 bases). Trimming took off 3 bases at V and 0 bases at J, with 12 bases between the two ends. Germline CDR1 reads KGHSH; CDR2 reads LQKENI. The CDR3 runs to 15 residues.

The chain links TRBV2 to TRBJ1-2; TRBD1 aligns across 10 bases. CDR1 and CDR2 (germline): SNHLY, FYNNEI. The CDR3 consists of 14 residues. J was trimmed by 2 bases and V by 9 bases; bases with no gene match: 6. The CDR3 is CASSGTGANYGYTF. CDR3 nucleotide sequence: TGTGCCAGTTCGGGGACAGGGGCCAACTATGGCTACACCTTC.

V and J are TRBV5-1 and TRBJ2-2; D perhaps matches TRBD1 (6 bases). Germline assignment: CDR1 SGHRS and CDR2 YFSETQ. CDR3 length: 16 amino acids. Trimming took off 4 bases at V and 5 bases at J, with 18 bases between the two ends. The CDR3 protein is CASSALGTPSTGELFF. The DNA of the CDR3 is TGCGCCAGCAGCGCGCTCGGGACACCCAGTACCGGGGAGCTGTTTTTT.

In its sample, this clone was seen once. The V and J genes are TRBV27 and TRBJ1-6; D gene uncertain. The CDR3 has 15 amino acids. V was trimmed by 1 base and J by 3 bases, leaving 7 bases between them. The germline gives CDR1 MNHEY, CDR2 SMNVEV (reference sequence). CDR3 nucleotides: TGTGCCAGCAGTTTATGGCCGATCTATAATTCACCCCTCCACTTT. This sequence encodes CASSLWPIYNSPLHF.

This clone appeared once. The genes are TRBV6-5 and TRBJ1-6; a possible D gene is TRBD1 (6 bases). Trimming stripped 8 bases from V and 3 bases from J, with 14 bases between. The germline CDR1 and CDR2 sequences are MNHEY and SVGAGI. The CDR3 has 15 amino acids. The CDR3 DNA sequence: TGTGCCAGCGGGGAGGGGGGGTACTATAATTCACCCCTCCACTTT. Amino acids: CASGEGGYYNSPLHF.

The rearrangement joins TRBV5-1 to TRBJ2-2; the D is unclear. V dropped 0 bases and J dropped 5 bases, with 5 bases sitting between them. Germline-derived CDR1 and CDR2 are SGHRS and YFSETQ. The CDR3 length is 13 residues. The CDR3: CASSLAGTGELFF. The CDR3 DNA follows: TGCGCCAGCAGCTTGGCCGGGACCGGGGAGCTGTTTTTT.